These T cell receptor beta chains were read from a single sample in a study of blood T cells in healthy people across ages. TCRdb independently ran MiXCR on the 5' RACE reads; one entry per CDR3 protein. The sample lists some 880,000 distinct CDR3 sequences, around 36% occurring once. The sample comprised blood. The source of these receptors is a man aged 18-30 years in good health. CDR3s include the opening cysteine and the closing phenylalanine or tryptophan. A D gene is named only where the DNA matches it firmly. A row's size may be missing; if present it is once, few, many or a size class.

TRBJ1-2 NA NA 14 TRBV4-3 CASSQAGVNYGYTF TGCGCCAGCAGCCAAGCAGGAGTTAACTATGGCTACACCTTC
TRBJ1-2 NA few 14 TRBV12-3/TRBV12-4 CASSLEMGAGTHTF TGTGCCAGCAGTTTAGAAATGGGGGCAGGAACTCACACCTTC
TRBJ2-5 NA many 15 TRBV20-1 CSARDLKTTGETQYF TGCAGTGCTAGAGATCTAAAAACCACCGGAGAGACCCAGTACTTC
TRBJ1-2 TRBD1 NA 14 TRBV5-1 CASSLEGTGGGYTF TGCGCCAGCAGCTTGGAAGGGACAGGGGGTGGCTACACCTTC
TRBJ1-2 NA NA 16 TRBV20-1 CSARDVFPGFDYGYTF TGCAGTGCTAGAGATGTCTTTCCGGGGTTCGACTATGGCTACACCTTC
TRBJ1-2 NA NA 14 TRBV29-1 CSVEAGGSNYGYTF TGCAGCGTTGAAGCGGGCGGCAGCAACTATGGCTACACCTTC
TRBJ1-1 NA few 16 TRBV7-8 CASSVSVRGEGTEAFF TGTGCCAGCAGCGTTTCGGTCCGGGGAGAGGGGACTGAAGCTTTCTTT
TRBJ2-3 TRBD1 many 14 TRBV10-3 CAISLDRGTDTQYF TGTGCCATCAGCCTGGACAGGGGGACGGATACGCAGTATTTT
TRBJ2-3 NA NA 14 TRBV4-1 CASSSYSPEDTQYF TGCGCCAGCAGCTCATATTCCCCTGAGGATACGCAGTATTTT
TRBJ2-1 TRBD1 NA 15 TRBV6-5 CASSPDRDRGNEQFF TGTGCCAGCAGCCCAGACCGGGACAGGGGGAATGAGCAGTTCTTC
TRBJ2-3 NA NA 16 TRBV13 CASRKGGISRTDTQYF TGTGCCAGTCGGAAAGGGGGTATTAGCCGCACAGATACGCAGTATTTT
TRBJ2-5 NA many 16 TRBV6-2/TRBV6-3 CASSYPRGRHQETQYF TGTGCCAGCAGTTACCCCCGGGGTCGACACCAAGAGACCCAGTACTTC
TRBJ2-2 TRBD1 NA 16 TRBV4-1 CASSPRTDRGLEELFF TGCGCCAGCAGCCCTCGAACGGACAGGGGGCTTGAGGAGCTGTTTTTT
TRBJ2-2 TRBD1 NA 16 TRBV7-9 CASSLDRGMQTGELFF TGTGCCAGCAGCTTGGACAGGGGGATGCAAACCGGGGAGCTGTTTTTT
TRBJ1-5 NA NA 15 TRBV5-6 CASSLGPVAGQPQHF TGTGCCAGCAGCTTGGGCCCAGTGGCGGGTCAGCCCCAGCATTTT
TRBJ2-5 TRBD1 many 18 TRBV28 CASSLSFGTGGYQETQYF TGTGCCAGCAGTTTATCGTTTGGGACAGGGGGGTACCAAGAGACCCAGTACTTC
TRBJ2-7 NA NA 19 TRBV4-3 CASSQDPGESVSSYNEQYF TGCGCCAGCAGCCAAGATCCAGGGGAATCGGTAAGCTCCTACAATGAGCAGTACTTC
TRBJ2-5 NA NA 16 TRBV7-2 CASSLVLIAASETQYF TGTGCCAGCAGCTTAGTTCTCATAGCGGCATCAGAGACCCAGTACTTC
TRBJ1-1 NA NA 13 TRBV10-3 CAISESVVTEAFF TGTGCCATCAGTGAGTCTGTGGTTACTGAAGCTTTCTTT
TRBJ2-3 NA few 15 TRBV20-1 CSARGPPSVGDTQYF TGCAGTGCTAGAGGCCCCCCTAGCGTAGGCGATACGCAGTATTTT
TRBJ2-7 TRBD1 few 18 TRBV7-9 CASRNISRGSKQSYEQYF TGTGCCAGCAGGAACATATCCAGGGGGAGTAAGCAGTCCTACGAGCAGTACTTC
TRBJ2-5 NA NA 13 TRBV12-3/TRBV12-4 CASSLTTKETQYF TGTGCCAGCAGTTTAACTACAAAAGAGACCCAGTACTTC
TRBJ1-4 TRBD1 NA 15 TRBV9 CASSLTGGKDEKLFF TGTGCCAGCAGCTTGACAGGGGGCAAGGATGAAAAACTGTTTTTT
TRBJ2-7 NA many 16 TRBV20-1 CSARDEVWGGSYEQYF TGCAGTGCTAGAGATGAAGTTTGGGGAGGATCCTACGAGCAGTACTTC
TRBJ2-6 NA many 18 TRBV4-3 CASSQDTGKQLSGNVLTF TGCGCCAGCAGCCAAGATACAGGGAAACAACTGAGCGGCAACGTCCTGACTTTC
TRBJ1-1 NA few 14 TRBV29-1 CSVDALGSSTEAFF TGCAGCGTTGATGCCTTAGGGAGTAGCACTGAAGCTTTCTTT
TRBJ2-3 TRBD2 NA 17 TRBV20-1 CSATTLEPGLAPDTQYF TGCAGTGCTACTACTCTCGAACCGGGACTAGCCCCAGATACGCAGTATTTT
TRBJ2-1 NA many 15 TRBV9 CASSVAQVSYNEQFF TGTGCCAGCAGCGTAGCGCAGGTCTCCTACAATGAGCAGTTCTTC
TRBJ2-5 NA many 16 TRBV7-9 CASSSTNRRSGETQYF TGTGCCAGCAGCTCCACCAACAGACGGTCCGGGGAGACCCAGTACTTC
TRBJ2-5 TRBD2 few 20 TRBV29-1 CSVEPPGTRQGRGVYNEQYF TGCAGCGTTGAGCCCCCTGGGACTAGGCAAGGACGGGGGGTTTACAATGAGCAGTACTTC
TRBJ1-1 NA NA 13 TRBV12-3/TRBV12-4 CASSLSEDTEAFF TGTGCCAGCAGTTTGTCAGAGGACACTGAAGCTTTCTTT
TRBJ2-5 NA many 15 TRBV9 CASSVDGQAGETQYF TGTGCCAGCAGCGTCGACGGCCAGGCAGGGGAGACCCAGTACTTC
TRBJ1-2 NA few 12 TRBV29-1 CSVVDGLLGYTF TGCAGCGTAGTGGACGGCCTTCTTGGCTACACCTTC
TRBJ1-5 TRBD1 few 15 TRBV6-5 CASSYTGGRNQPQHF TGTGCCAGCAGTTACACAGGGGGGCGCAATCAGCCCCAGCATTTT
TRBJ1-1 NA NA 14 TRBV7-9 CASSIPWGATEAFF TGTGCCAGCAGCATCCCGTGGGGGGCGACTGAAGCTTTCTTT
TRBJ2-7 TRBD1 NA 15 TRBV29-1 CSARTGGASGNEQYF TGCAGCGCCCGGACAGGGGGTGCGTCGGGAAACGAGCAGTACTTC
TRBJ1-5 NA once 14 TRBV7-6 CVSSRALGMPPQHF TGTGTCAGCAGCCGTGCGTTGGGGATGCCGCCCCAGCATTTT
TRBJ1-1 TRBD1 NA 12 TRBV10-3 CARTGGPTEAFF TGTGCCAGAACAGGGGGACCCACTGAAGCTTTCTTT
TRBJ2-1 NA NA 14 TRBV7-2 CASSPRAADNEQFF TGTGCCAGCAGCCCGCGGGCAGCCGACAATGAGCAGTTCTTC
TRBJ1-1 TRBD1 once 18 TRBV10-3 CAISESGRDRVFATEAFF TGTGCCATCAGTGAGTCGGGACGGGACAGGGTTTTTGCCACTGAAGCTTTCTTT
TRBJ2-1 NA once 13 TRBV20-1 CSARWLARSEQFF TGCAGTGCTAGGTGGTTAGCGAGGAGTGAGCAGTTCTTC
TRBJ1-6 NA NA 12 TRBV3-1 CASSQQYSPLHF TGTGCCAGCAGCCAACAGTATTCACCCCTCCACTTT
TRBJ1-1 NA NA 14 TRBV14 CASSQLRANTEAFF TGTGCCAGCAGCCAACTCCGGGCCAACACTGAAGCTTTCTTT